The source of this T cell receptor beta chain is a study of blood T cell repertoires in COVID-19. Study-level information: The United States, Italy and Spain were the sources of the acute and convalescent COVID-19 samples. T cells, B-cell-depleted T cells, or PBMCs supplied cDNA or gDNA.

Data came from immunoSEQ multiplex PCR; TCRdb stores just in-frame clones and leaves some out. The data show about 240,000 clones, about 83% seen once. This clone was observed a handful of times. The V end was cut by 0 bases, the J end by 0 bases, with 13 bases between. The CDR3 is made up of 17 amino acids. The germline CDR1 and CDR2 sequences are SGHRS and YFSETQ. The receptor was derived from a man aged 80 or over with acute or convalescent COVID-19. V is TRBV5-1 and J is TRBJ1-5; maybe TRBD1 (5 bases). The specimen was peripheral blood. CDR3 sequence reads: CASSLGGGTHSNQPQHF. The DNA of the CDR3 is TGCGCCAGCAGCTTGGGCGGGGGGACCCATAGCAATCAGCCCCAGCATTTT.